A selection of T cell receptor beta chains follows, all from one sample in a study of T-cell memory formation after mild COVID-19. TCRdb redid the calling of the 5' RACE reads with MiXCR, one entry per CDR3 protein. The sample shows under 400,000 distinct CDR3 sequences, approximately 21% of them seen only once. The sequenced material came from PBMCs or a T cell subset sorted from them (not recorded which). The receptors derive from an adult woman who had mild COVID-19 (a few samples of this study predate the infection). Cell type and time point are not known. Both conserved end residues are part of each CDR3. Fields, in order: J gene, V gene, D gene, clone size, CDR3 protein, CDR3 DNA. D genes are given only for firm matches. Clone size, where shown, is once, few, many, or a class for clones that have expanded.

J: TRBJ2-5; V: TRBV21-1; D: .; size: .; CDR3: CAGVGAGASQETQYF; DNA: .
J: TRBJ2-3; V: TRBV9; D: TRBD1; size: few; CDR3: CASSGDRGRTDTQYF; DNA: TGTGCCAGCAGCGGAGACAGGGGGCGTACAGATACGCAGTATTTT
J: TRBJ1-6; V: TRBV9; D: .; size: .; CDR3: CASSVDPDSNSPLHF; DNA: TGTGCCAGCAGCGTAGATCCGGACAGTAATTCACCCCTCCACTTT
J: TRBJ2-4; V: TRBV6-2/TRBV6-3; D: .; size: .; CDR3: CASSYEVTIQYF; DNA: TGTGCCAGCAGTTACGAGGTGACCATTCAGTACTTC
J: TRBJ2-1; V: TRBV2; D: TRBD2; size: few; CDR3: CASRSDGGTGFF; DNA: TGTGCCAGCAGATCGGACGGGGGGACGGGGTTCTTC
J: TRBJ2-1; V: TRBV24-1; D: TRBD2; size: few; CDR3: CATSSSGAYNEQFF; DNA: TGTGCCACCAGTTCTAGCGGAGCCTACAATGAGCAGTTCTTC
J: TRBJ2-1; V: TRBV6-7; D: TRBD2; size: .; CDR3: CASSYSITSGKSYNEQFF; DNA: TGTGCCAGCAGTTACTCGATCACTAGCGGGAAATCCTACAATGAGCAGTTCTTC
J: TRBJ2-1; V: TRBV3-1; D: .; size: .; CDR3: CASSLGGDKFF; DNA: TGTGCCAGCAGCCTTGGGGGCGATAAGTTCTTC
J: TRBJ1-2; V: TRBV5-1; D: .; size: few; CDR3: CASSLVSANYGYTF; DNA: TGCGCCAGCAGCTTGGTTTCAGCTAACTATGGCTACACCTTC
J: TRBJ2-1; V: TRBV12-3/TRBV12-4; D: TRBD2; size: few; CDR3: CASRPSGSLYNEQFF; DNA: TGTGCCAGCAGACCCAGCGGGAGTTTATACAATGAGCAGTTCTTC
J: TRBJ2-1; V: TRBV12-3/TRBV12-4; D: .; size: few; CDR3: CASSLIPQHEQFF; DNA: TGTGCCAGCAGTTTAATCCCACAACATGAGCAGTTCTTC
J: TRBJ1-1; V: TRBV13; D: TRBD1; size: few; CDR3: CASSLRGQGLITEAFF; DNA: TGTGCCAGCAGCTTAAGGGGACAGGGGTTGATCACTGAAGCTTTCTTT
J: TRBJ2-1; V: TRBV3-1; D: TRBD1; size: few; CDR3: CASSQGGQGPHNEQFF; DNA: TGTGCCAGCAGCCAAGGAGGACAGGGTCCCCACAATGAGCAGTTCTTC
J: TRBJ2-3; V: TRBV20-1; D: TRBD2; size: .; CDR3: CSARVSGGPTDTQYF; DNA: TGCAGTGCTAGAGTTAGCGGGGGGCCCACAGATACGCAGTATTTT
J: TRBJ2-1; V: TRBV9; D: TRBD2; size: .; CDR3: CASSPRTTSGRGASYNEQFF; DNA: TGTGCCAGCAGCCCGCGGACGACTAGCGGGAGAGGGGCATCCTACAATGAGCAGTTCTTC
J: TRBJ2-7; V: TRBV4-1; D: .; size: many; CDR3: CASSQENGRSYEQYF; DNA: TGCGCCAGCAGCCAAGAGAACGGGCGCTCCTACGAGCAGTACTTC
J: TRBJ2-3; V: TRBV20-1; D: TRBD2; size: few; CDR3: CSAIAGVSDTQYF; DNA: TGCAGTGCCATAGCGGGAGTGTCAGATACGCAGTATTTT
J: TRBJ2-3; V: TRBV20-1; D: .; size: .; CDR3: CSARDGAGATDTQYF; DNA: TGCAGTGCTAGAGACGGGGCGGGGGCCACAGATACGCAGTATTTT
J: TRBJ1-5; V: TRBV20-1; D: TRBD1; size: .; CDR3: CSAAQGAGQPQHF; DNA: TGCAGTGCTGCACAGGGGGCTGGTCAGCCCCAGCATTTT
J: TRBJ2-7; V: TRBV11-2; D: .; size: .; CDR3: CASSLVSKGEYEQYF; DNA: TGTGCCAGCAGCTTAGTGTCGAAAGGGGAATACGAGCAGTACTTC
J: TRBJ2-3; V: TRBV10-3; D: TRBD1; size: few; CDR3: CAIDTGDTDTQYF; DNA: TGTGCCATCGACACAGGGGACACAGATACGCAGTATTTT
J: TRBJ1-2; V: TRBV14; D: .; size: once; CDR3: CASSLHRADGYTF; DNA: TGTGCCAGCAGCCTACACAGGGCCGATGGCTACACCTTC
J: TRBJ2-2; V: TRBV4-3; D: .; size: .; CDR3: CASSQERQSGELFF; DNA: TGCGCCAGCAGCCAAGAGCGACAGTCCGGGGAGCTGTTTTTT
J: TRBJ2-7; V: TRBV6-5; D: .; size: few; CDR3: CASRRTGQGSYEQYF; DNA: TGTGCCAGCAGGCGTACAGGGCAAGGGTCCTACGAGCAGTACTTC
J: TRBJ2-1; V: TRBV9; D: TRBD2; size: .; CDR3: CASSALAGASDEQFF; DNA: TGTGCCAGCAGCGCTTTAGCGGGAGCCAGCGATGAGCAGTTCTTC
J: TRBJ1-1; V: TRBV5-1; D: .; size: few; CDR3: CASSDWGVTEAFF; DNA: TGCGCCAGCAGCGACTGGGGGGTCACTGAAGCTTTCTTT
J: TRBJ1-1; V: TRBV12-3/TRBV12-4; D: TRBD1; size: .; CDR3: CASTITGVAFF; DNA: TGTGCCAGCACTATAACAGGGGTGGCTTTCTTT
J: TRBJ2-1; V: TRBV5-1; D: .; size: many; CDR3: CASSLGQVSYNEQFF; DNA: TGCGCCAGCAGCTTGGGACAGGTATCCTACAATGAGCAGTTCTTC
J: TRBJ1-1; V: TRBV23-1; D: .; size: few; CDR3: CASSPMKNTEAFF; DNA: TGCGCCAGCAGCCCGATGAAGAACACTGAAGCTTTCTTT